What follows are 25 T cell receptor beta chains derived from one specimen sequenced in a study of post-analysis software for immune sequencing data. These receptors have no known antigen. Study results and limitations: TRBV5-6, TRBV5-1 and TRBV20-1 belonged to a set of roughly 5 TRBV segments that were more frequent in patients than controls.

Built from TCR beta cDNA, the libraries had unique molecular identifiers in them. Each CDR3 protein gets one entry after TCRdb re-called the PCR reads with MiXCR. In the table there are almost 700,000 distinct CDR3 sequences, approximately 59% of which are singletons. Sequencing was done on a sample of blood. Receptors originate from a girl aged 2-10 years with multiple sclerosis.

This clonotype was detected a few times. The chain carries TRBV2 and TRBJ2-3; TRBD1 aligns across 10 bases. The V and J ends lost 2 bases and 3 bases, in that order; junction bases with no gene match: 11. Looked up from germline, CDR1 is SNHLY and CDR2 is FYNNEI. The CDR3 spans 18 residues. CDR3 protein: CASSEIGGQGLTTDTQYF. The CDR3 bases are TGTGCCAGCAGTGAAATTGGGGGACAGGGGCTTACAACAGATACGCAGTATTTT.

The rearrangement links TRBV7-9 to TRBJ1-1; perhaps TRBD1 as D (5 bases). This CDR3 is built from 13 residues. V was pared by 5 bases and J by 7 bases, with 14 bases between. In germline, CDR1 is SEHNR, CDR2 FQNEAQ (reference sequence). CDR3 loop: CASSTIQGDEAFF. The CDR3 bases are TGTGCCAGCAGCACCATACAAGGGGATGAAGCTTTCTTT.

There are a few counts of this clonotype. The chain uses TRBV27 and TRBJ2-7; 7 bases align to TRBD1. V lost 6 bases to trimming and J lost 0 bases; unmatched junction nucleotides: 8. Germline V CDR1 and CDR2: MNHEY, SMNVEV (reference sequence). The CDR3 runs 15 residues. In nucleotides, the CDR3 is TGTGCCAGCAGGTCTTCAGGGGGTAGCTCCTACGAGCAGTACTTC. This encodes CASRSSGGSSYEQYF.

The chain joins TRBV27 to TRBJ2-1; D call uncertain. With 5 bases removed from V and 1 base from J, the gap between germline ends came to 6 bases. Germline V gene data show CDR1 as MNHEY and CDR2 as SMNVEV (reference sequence). CDR3 size: 13 residues. CDR3 coding DNA: TGTGCCAGCAGTCCCGAGTCCTACAATGAGCAGTTCTTC. The encoded protein is CASSPESYNEQFF.

The genes are TRBV12-3 or TRBV12-4 and TRBJ2-3; D not resolved. The V end was cut by 4 bases, the J end by 1 base, with 15 bases between. The CDR3 is 16 residues long. As DNA, the CDR3 is TGTGCCAGCAGTTCCCTTAGGAACCTGGGCACAGATACGCAGTATTTT. This codes for CASSSLRNLGTDTQYF.

The rearrangement links TRBV27 to TRBJ2-7; 8 bases are shared with TRBD1. The CDR3 is 14 amino acids. V lost 2 bases and J lost 5; bases outside the gene matches: 5. Germline V gives CDR1 MNHEY, CDR2 SMNVEV (reference sequence). CDR3 sequence (DNA): TGTGCCAGCAGTTTAGACAGGGGAAAGAACGAGCAGTACTTC. It specifies CASSLDRGKNEQYF.

The chain couples TRBV20-1 to TRBJ2-3; the D is unclear. Germline V lookup: CDR1 DFQATT, CDR2 SNEGSKA (reference sequence). This CDR3 has 12 amino acids. The germline V and J ends were trimmed by 0 bases and 2 bases, with 3 bases remaining between them. The CDR3 loop reads CSARELTDTQYF. The CDR3 DNA reads as TGCAGTGCTAGAGAGCTCACAGATACGCAGTATTTT.

This chain's CDR3 is CASSLGGLVGETQYF. Here the CDR3 DNA reads TGTGCCAGCAGCTTAGGGGGACTAGTTGGTGAGACCCAGTACTTC. The chain is built from TRBV11-2 and TRBJ2-7, with TRBD2 matching 8 bases. The DNA end favors TRBJ2-5, so the J call may be wrong. CDR1 is SGHAT and CDR2 is FQNNGV in the germline V gene. The CDR3 is 15 amino acids.

The rearrangement links TRBV4-2 to TRBJ1-2; the D is unclear. The CDR3 totals 14 residues. The V and J ends lost 2 bases and 7 bases respectively, with 14 bases between them. Germline-derived CDR1 and CDR2 are LGHNA and YNFKEQ. CDR3 coding DNA: TGTGCCAGCAGCCAAAACAACCCGGTTGGTGGCTACACCTTC. Translating gives CASSQNNPVGGYTF.

The table lists this clonotype with a few counts. The chain has TRBV3-1 and TRBJ2-1; 7 bases map to TRBD1. The trim removed 0 bases at V and 9 bases at J, leaving 8 bases unmatched. The CDR3 is 15 amino acids. Germline V gives CDR1 LGHDT, CDR2 YNNKEL (reference sequence). CDR3: CASSQDQRGGSEQFF. The CDR3 DNA reads as TGTGCCAGCAGCCAAGATCAGCGAGGGGGCAGTGAGCAGTTCTTC.

This clonotype has more than one count but fewer than ten. V gene TRBV6-5 combines with J gene TRBJ2-1, with 10 bases matching TRBD2. Trimming at V came to 10 bases and at J to 4 bases, leaving 10 bases not matched to a gene. The CDR3 spans 15 residues. The V gene's germline CDR1 is MNHEY and CDR2 SVGAGI. In nucleotides, the CDR3 is TGTGCCACCACCTTAAGCGGGAGGGTTTACAATGAGCAGTTCTTC. Translated: CATTLSGRVYNEQFF.

V gene TRBV7-9 combines with J gene TRBJ2-3, with 15 positions matching TRBD2. The CDR3 totals 17 residues. Trimming at V came to 4 bases and at J to 3 bases, leaving 5 bases not matched to a gene. CDR1 and CDR2 (germline): SEHNR, FQNEAQ (reference sequence). The CDR3 DNA follows: TGTGCCAGCAGCTCGGGACTAGCGGGAGGCCCAACAGATACGCAGTATTTT. Its translation is CASSSGLAGGPTDTQYF.

This chain joins TRBV20-1 and TRBJ2-7; D is unclear. The CDR3 length is 13 residues. CDR1 is DFQATT and CDR2 is SNEGSKA in the germline V gene (reference sequence). Trimming shortened V by 0 bases and J by 0 bases, and 6 bases separated the two germline ends. CDR3 coding DNA: TGCAGTGCTAGAGATATGCACTCCTACGAGCAGTACTTC. Translation gives CSARDMHSYEQYF.

This rearrangement joins TRBV6-5 to TRBJ1-2; no firm D call. The CDR3 is made up of 16 amino acids. The germline CDR1 and CDR2 sequences are MNHEY and SVGAGI. V was cut by 6 bases and J by 1 base, with 18 bases left in between. CDR3 in amino acids: CASSPEQRPFNYGYTF. In DNA form, the CDR3 reads TGTGCCAGCAGCCCCGAACAGCGACCCTTTAACTATGGCTACACCTTC.

V gene TRBV6-6 combines with J gene TRBJ1-2, with D perhaps TRBD1 (6 bases). The germline V and J ends were trimmed by 4 bases and 3 bases, with 9 bases remaining between them. Per germline, CDR1 MNHNY and CDR2 SVGAGI (reference sequence). The CDR3 sequence is 13 residues long. The CDR3 reads CASSSAGDYGYTF. The CDR3 region has the DNA TGTGCCAGCAGTTCTGCAGGGGACTATGGCTACACCTTC.

The genes are TRBV20-1 and TRBJ1-2; 7 bases agree with TRBD1. CDR1 and CDR2 (germline): DFQATT, SNEGSKA (reference sequence). The trim removed 6 bases at V and 3 bases at J, leaving 7 bases unmatched. This CDR3 region has 13 residues. The CDR3 sequence is CSAPGTEDYGYTF. The CDR3 DNA reads as TGCAGTGCGCCCGGGACAGAGGACTATGGCTACACCTTC.

This clonotype turned up a few times. The chain carries TRBV6-5 and TRBJ2-3; D tentatively reads TRBD1 or TRBD2 (5 bases each). Germline V gives CDR1 MNHEY, CDR2 SVGAGI. The germline V and J ends were trimmed by 3 bases and 4 bases, with 14 bases remaining between them. CDR3 length: 15 residues. In DNA form, the CDR3 reads TGTGCCAGCAGTTATAGTGGGGGTATTCCAGATACGCAGTATTTT. Translated: CASSYSGGIPDTQYF.

The chain joins TRBV7-6 to TRBJ2-1; D unresolved. The CDR3 extends over 13 amino acids. Germline CDR1 and CDR2: SGHVS and FNYEAQ. V lost 4 bases and J 7 bases, leaving 11 bases between the germline ends. CDR3 coding DNA: TGTGCCAGCAGCTCACCCAACCTGAATGAGCAGTTCTTC. Its protein is CASSSPNLNEQFF.

The chain has TRBV4-2 and TRBJ2-3, with TRBD1 identical over 7 bases. The CDR3 spans 18 residues. Trimming took 2 bases from V and 0 from J; bases not matched to a gene: 11. The germline V gene encodes CDR1 LGHNA and CDR2 YNFKEQ. DNA of the CDR3: TGTGCCAGCAGCCAAACCTCCGGGTCCAGGGGGAGCACAGATACGCAGTATTTT. This gives the protein CASSQTSGSRGSTDTQYF.

The V call is TRBV7-2, the J call TRBJ1-2, with 9 bases aligning to TRBD1. The V and J ends lost 4 bases and 7 bases, in that order; junction bases with no gene match: 10. Germline V gene data show CDR1 as SGHTA and CDR2 as FQGNSA. This CDR3 region has 15 residues. The CDR3, as DNA: TGTGCCAGCAGCTCGATCCGGGACAGGGCAAGTGGCTACACCTTC. Amino acid sequence: CASSSIRDRASGYTF.

The gene calls are TRBV7-9 and TRBJ2-2; 7 bases fit TRBD1. Germline V gene lookup returns CDR1 SEHNR and CDR2 FQNEAQ (reference sequence). V trimming: 6 bases; J trimming: 5 bases; junction bases outside the gene matches: 9. The CDR3 sequence is 15 residues long. CDR3 loop: CASRPDRVETGELFF. CDR3 nucleotides: TGTGCCAGCAGACCCGACAGGGTGGAAACCGGGGAGCTGTTTTTT.

This clonotype was seen more than once but under ten times. The chain employs TRBV29-1 and TRBJ2-1, with TRBD2 as a possible D gene (7 bases). The CDR3 consists of 11 residues. Germline V gives CDR1 SQVTM, CDR2 ANQGSEA. Trimming left V 7 bases short and J 11 bases short, with 15 bases between. CDR3 amino acids: CSGEGGGKQFF. As DNA, the CDR3 is TGCAGCGGGGAAGGGGGGGGTAAGCAGTTCTTC.

V usage is TRBV10-3 and J usage is TRBJ1-4, with TRBD1 matching 10 bases. This CDR3 region has 15 residues. Losses at the gene ends were 0 bases for V and 5 bases for J; bases not matched to a gene: 0. Germline CDR1 ENHRY, CDR2 SYGVKD. The CDR3 reads CAISESGQGNEKLFF. In DNA, the CDR3 is TGTGCCATCAGTGAGTCGGGACAGGGGAATGAAAAACTGTTTTTT.

The rearrangement uses TRBV20-1 and TRBJ2-5; a possible D gene is TRBD2 (6 bases). This CDR3 contains 14 residues. Germline V CDR1 and CDR2: DFQATT, SNEGSKA (reference sequence). Trimming stripped 7 bases from V and 2 bases from J, with 17 bases between. The CDR3 DNA sequence: TGCAGTGTTCCTTTGCGGGGTAGGCAAGAGACCCAGTACTTC. Protein product: CSVPLRGRQETQYF.

The chain couples TRBV4-1 to TRBJ1-6; D remains ambiguous. CDR1 and CDR2 from the germline V gene are MGHRA and YSYEKL. This CDR3 is 13 amino acids long. V gave up 3 bases and J gave up 9 bases, with 9 bases separating them. The CDR3 protein is CASSQIVGSPLHF. For the CDR3, the DNA is TGCGCCAGCAGCCAGATAGTTGGTTCACCCCTCCACTTT.